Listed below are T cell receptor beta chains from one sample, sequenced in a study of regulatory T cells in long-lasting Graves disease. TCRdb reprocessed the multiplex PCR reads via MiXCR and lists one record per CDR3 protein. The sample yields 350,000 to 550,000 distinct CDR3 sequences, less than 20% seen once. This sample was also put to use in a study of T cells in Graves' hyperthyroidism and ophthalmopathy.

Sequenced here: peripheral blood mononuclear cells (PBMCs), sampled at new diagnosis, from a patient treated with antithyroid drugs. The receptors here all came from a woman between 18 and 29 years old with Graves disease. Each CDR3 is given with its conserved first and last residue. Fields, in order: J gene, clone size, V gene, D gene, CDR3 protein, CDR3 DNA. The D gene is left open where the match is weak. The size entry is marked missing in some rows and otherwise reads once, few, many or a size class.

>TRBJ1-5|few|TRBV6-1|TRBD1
CASSDGTGLGQPQHF
TGTGCCAGCAGTGACGGGACAGGGCTCGGTCAGCCCCAGCATTTT
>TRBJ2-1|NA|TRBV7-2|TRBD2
CASSLVRERNEQFF
TGTGCCAGCAGCTTAGTGCGGGAGAGGAATGAGCAGTTCTTC
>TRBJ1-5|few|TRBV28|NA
CASNKRQMGNQPQHF
TGTGCCAGCAACAAGAGACAAATGGGAAATCAGCCCCAGCATTTT
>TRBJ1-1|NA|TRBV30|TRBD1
CAWDRGREAFF
TGTGCCTGGGACAGGGGGCGCGAAGCTTTCTTT
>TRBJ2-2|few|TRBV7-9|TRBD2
CASSLGRERTGELFF
TGTGCCAGCAGCTTGGGGCGGGAGAGGACCGGGGAGCTGTTTTTT
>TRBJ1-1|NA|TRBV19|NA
CASNRAEAMNTEAFF
TGTGCCAGTAACAGGGCGGAGGCTATGAACACTGAAGCTTTCTTT
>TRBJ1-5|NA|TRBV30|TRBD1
CASSKTGASDQPQHF
TGTGCCTCGAGCAAGACAGGGGCGAGCGATCAGCCCCAGCATTTT
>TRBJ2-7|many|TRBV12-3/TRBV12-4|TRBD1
CASSTWTDRDYEQYF
TGTGCCAGCAGCACCTGGACGGACAGGGACTACGAGCAGTACTTC
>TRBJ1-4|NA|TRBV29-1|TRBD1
CSVEGQGNEKLFF
TGCAGCGTGGAGGGACAGGGTAATGAAAAACTGTTTTTT
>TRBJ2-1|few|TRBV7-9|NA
CASSFQRSRLGEQFF
TGTGCCAGCAGCTTTCAGCGATCGAGACTGGGTGAGCAGTTCTTC
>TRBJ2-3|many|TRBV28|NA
CASSSRPGAGATDTQYF
TGTGCCAGCAGTTCCCGGCCGGGAGCAGGAGCTACAGATACGCAGTATTTT
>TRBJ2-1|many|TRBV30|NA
CAWSKGAGANEQFF
TGTGCCTGGAGTAAAGGGGCAGGTGCAAATGAGCAGTTCTTC
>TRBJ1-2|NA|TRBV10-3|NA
CAISDANGYTF
TGTGCCATCAGTGACGCGAATGGCTACACCTTC
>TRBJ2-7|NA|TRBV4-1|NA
CASSQDMMTTYEQYF
TGCGCCAGCAGCCAAGATATGATGACTACCTACGAGCAGTACTTC
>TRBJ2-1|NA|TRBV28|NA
CASGTKYYNEQFF
TGTGCCAGCGGCACGAAGTACTACAATGAGCAGTTCTTC
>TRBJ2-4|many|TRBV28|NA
CASIDREGDIQYF
TGTGCCAGCATAGACCGGGAAGGGGACATTCAGTACTTC
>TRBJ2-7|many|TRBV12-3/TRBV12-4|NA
CASSLRQGGSYEQYF
TGTGCCAGCAGTTTACGACAGGGAGGCTCCTACGAGCAGTACTTC
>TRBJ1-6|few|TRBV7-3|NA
CASSPLQSSYNSPLHF
TGTGCCAGCAGCCCTCTACAGAGCTCCTATAATTCACCCCTCCACTTT
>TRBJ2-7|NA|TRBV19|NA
CASSIGLYEQYF
TGTGCCAGTAGTATTGGACTTTACGAGCAGTACTTC
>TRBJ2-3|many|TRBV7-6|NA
CASSSDGTDTQYF
TGTGCCAGCAGCTCGGACGGAACAGATACGCAGTATTTT
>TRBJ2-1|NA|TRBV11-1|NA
CASSSPAGARQFF
TGTGCCAGCAGCTCGCCGGCGGGGGCTCGGCAGTTCTTC
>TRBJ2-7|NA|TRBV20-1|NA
CSAREGGISYEQYF
TGCAGTGCTAGAGAGGGCGGGATCTCCTACGAGCAGTACTTC
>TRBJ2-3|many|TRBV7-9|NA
CAKAGTSSATDTQYF
TGTGCCAAAGCCGGGACATCCTCGGCCACAGATACGCAGTATTTT
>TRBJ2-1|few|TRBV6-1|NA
CATYRVGGNEQFF
TGTGCCACCTACCGGGTTGGAGGGAATGAGCAGTTCTTC
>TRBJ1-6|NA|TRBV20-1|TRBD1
CSGRDRVHSPLHF
TGCAGTGGGAGAGACAGGGTCCATTCACCCCTCCACTTT
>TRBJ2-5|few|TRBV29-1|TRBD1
CSVGVGQVQETQYF
TGCAGCGTTGGGGTGGGACAGGTACAAGAGACCCAGTACTTC
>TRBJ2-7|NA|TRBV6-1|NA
CASSRTPIYEQYF
TGTGCCAGCAGCCGAACACCAATATACGAGCAGTACTTC
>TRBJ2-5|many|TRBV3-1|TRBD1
CASSQDVTGGWRETQYF
TGTGCCAGCAGCCAAGACGTAACAGGGGGCTGGAGGGAGACCCAGTACTTC
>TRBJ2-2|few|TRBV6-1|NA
CASSRSSGRANTGELFF
TGTGCCAGCAGCCGGTCTAGTGGCAGGGCGAACACCGGGGAGCTGTTTTTT
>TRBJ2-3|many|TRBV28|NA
CASSQEGRTATDTQYF
TGTGCCAGCAGCCAAGAAGGAAGGACGGCCACAGATACGCAGTATTTT
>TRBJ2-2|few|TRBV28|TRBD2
CASSPGTSGTPPGELFF
TGTGCCAGCAGCCCCGGGACTAGCGGGACCCCCCCCGGGGAGCTGTTTTTT
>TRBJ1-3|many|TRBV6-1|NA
CASSKQGGTIYF
TGTGCCAGCAGTAAACAGGGTGGCACCATATATTTT
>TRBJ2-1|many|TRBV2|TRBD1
CASLLSGTGVGIEQFF
TGTGCCAGCCTACTCTCCGGGACAGGGGTTGGTATTGAGCAGTTCTTC
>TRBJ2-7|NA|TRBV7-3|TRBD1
CASSSSGTGVDEQYF
TGTGCCAGCAGCTCCTCCGGGACAGGGGTCGACGAGCAGTACTTC
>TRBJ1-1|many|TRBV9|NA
CASSPDETEAFF
TGTGCCAGCAGCCCGGACGAAACTGAAGCTTTCTTT
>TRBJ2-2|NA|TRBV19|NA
CASSIQITNTGELFF
TGTGCCAGTAGTATACAGATAACGAACACCGGGGAGCTGTTTTTT
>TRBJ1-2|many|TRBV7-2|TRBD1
CASSLVSGQGAVGYTF
TGTGCCAGCAGCTTAGTCTCGGGGCAGGGGGCGGTTGGCTACACCTTC
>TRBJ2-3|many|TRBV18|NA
CASSFQGSDTQYF
TGTGCCAGCTCTTTTCAGGGGTCAGATACGCAGTATTTT
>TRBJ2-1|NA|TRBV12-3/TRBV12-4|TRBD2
CASSSHGGSSYNEQFF
TGTGCCAGCAGTTCCCATGGCGGGAGCTCCTACAATGAGCAGTTCTTC
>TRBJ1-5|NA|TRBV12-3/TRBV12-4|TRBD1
CASSKGQDRKNQPQHF
TGTGCCAGCAGTAAGGGTCAGGACAGGAAAAATCAGCCCCAGCATTTT
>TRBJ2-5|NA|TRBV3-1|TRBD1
CASSRRDRVPETQYF
TGTGCCAGCAGCAGACGGGACAGGGTGCCCGAGACCCAGTACTTC
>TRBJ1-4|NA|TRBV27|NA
CAGSLSAGTNEKLFF
TGTGCCGGCAGTTTATCTGCGGGAACTAATGAAAAACTGTTTTTT
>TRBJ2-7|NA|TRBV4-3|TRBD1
CASSQTGYGFDEQYF
TGCGCCAGCAGCCAGACAGGGTATGGGTTTGACGAGCAGTACTTC
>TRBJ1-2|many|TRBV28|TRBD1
CASIPGTGHGYTF
TGTGCCAGCATCCCCGGGACAGGGCACGGCTACACCTTC
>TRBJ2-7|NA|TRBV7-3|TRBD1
CASSRDRGLGEQYF
TGTGCCAGCAGCAGGGACAGGGGGCTGGGCGAGCAGTACTTC
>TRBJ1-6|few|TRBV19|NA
CASSIQGRISPLHF
TGTGCCAGTAGTATCCAGGGGAGGATTTCACCCCTCCACTTT
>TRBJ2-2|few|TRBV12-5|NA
CASAKTRGELFF
TGTGCTAGTGCCAAGACACGCGGGGAGCTGTTTTTT
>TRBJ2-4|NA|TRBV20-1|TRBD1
CSAPGGAKNIQYF
TGCAGTGCCCCAGGGGGAGCCAAAAACATTCAGTACTTC
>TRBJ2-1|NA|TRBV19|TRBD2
CASSKGLAGPEQFF
TGTGCCAGTAGCAAGGGACTAGCGGGGCCTGAGCAGTTCTTC
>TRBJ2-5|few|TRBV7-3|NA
CASSLNAQGGETQYF
TGTGCCAGCAGCTTAAATGCCCAGGGGGGGGAGACCCAGTACTTC
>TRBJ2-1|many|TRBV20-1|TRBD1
CSASGAEGAIYEQFF
TGCAGTGCTAGCGGGGCAGAGGGGGCAATCTATGAGCAGTTCTTC
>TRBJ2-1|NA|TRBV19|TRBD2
CASRTLAGPYNEQFF
TGTGCCAGTAGAACGCTAGCGGGCCCCTACAATGAGCAGTTCTTC
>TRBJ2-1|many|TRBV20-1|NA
CSARNDGYLNNEQFF
TGCAGTGCTAGAAACGACGGGTACCTCAACAATGAGCAGTTCTTC
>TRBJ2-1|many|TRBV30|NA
CAWSVYRNNEQFF
TGTGCCTGGAGTGTATACCGAAACAATGAGCAGTTCTTC